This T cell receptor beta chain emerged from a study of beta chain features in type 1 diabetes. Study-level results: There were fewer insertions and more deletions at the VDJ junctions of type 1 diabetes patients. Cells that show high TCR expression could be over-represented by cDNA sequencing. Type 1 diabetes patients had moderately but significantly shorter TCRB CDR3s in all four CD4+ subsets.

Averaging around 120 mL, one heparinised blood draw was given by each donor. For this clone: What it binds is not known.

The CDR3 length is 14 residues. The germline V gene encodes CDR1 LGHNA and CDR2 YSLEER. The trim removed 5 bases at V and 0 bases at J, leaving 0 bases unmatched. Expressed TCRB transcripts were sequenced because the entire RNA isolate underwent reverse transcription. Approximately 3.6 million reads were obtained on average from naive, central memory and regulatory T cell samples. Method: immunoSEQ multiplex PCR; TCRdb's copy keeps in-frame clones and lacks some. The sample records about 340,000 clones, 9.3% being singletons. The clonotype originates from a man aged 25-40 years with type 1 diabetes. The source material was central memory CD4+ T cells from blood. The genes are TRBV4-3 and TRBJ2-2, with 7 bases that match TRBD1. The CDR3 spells CASSDRANTGELFF. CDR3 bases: TGCGCCAGCAGCGACAGGGCGAACACCGGGGAGCTGTTTTTT.